One and the same sample provided the 11 T cell receptor beta chains below, sequenced in a study of Ad26.COV2.S vaccination and SARS-CoV-2 variants. Treatment noted: around 19 received Ad26.COV2.S at low or high dose, single or two shots; about 5 received placebo; per-sample allocation not given. Sampling happened 63 days after the first vaccine or placebo injection. Sequencing used immunoSEQ multiplex PCR; TCRdb keeps in-frame clones, though not all of them. Seen here are fewer than 900,000 clones, roughly nine tenths observed once, and the top ten hold roughly 1.5%. Specimen: peripheral blood, collected in a trial of Ad26.COV2.S vaccine versus placebo. Receptors originate from a person between 18 and 65 years old who received the Ad26.COV2.S COVID-19 vaccine or a placebo.

The chain joins TRBV27 to TRBJ1-2; TRBD1 is a possible D gene (5 bases). Deletions cut 5 bases from V and 4 bases from J, with 14 bases between. In germline, CDR1 is MNHEY, CDR2 SMNVEV (reference sequence). The CDR3 contains 14 residues. The CDR3 DNA sequence: TGTGCCAGCAGTCAAACGCAGGGCGCCTATGGCTACACCTTC. This sequence encodes CASSQTQGAYGYTF.

The chain uses TRBV6-5 and TRBJ1-6; 7 positions match TRBD1. Per the germline V gene, CDR1 is MNHEY and CDR2 is SVGAGI. This CDR3 has 15 amino acids. J was trimmed by 5 bases and V by 3 bases; bases with no gene match: 4. The CDR3 loop reads CASSYGTGDNSPLHF. The DNA for the CDR3 is TGTGCCAGCAGTTATGGTACAGGGGATAATTCACCCCTCCACTTT.

The rearrangement uses TRBV18 and TRBJ2-3, with TRBD1 identical over 8 bases. Germline V gene lookup returns CDR1 KGHSH and CDR2 LQKENI. V lost 3 bases, J lost 6 bases, and 8 bases stayed unmatched. This CDR3 spans 15 amino acids. CDR3 sequence reads: CASSPADRARDTQYF. The CDR3 region has the DNA TGTGCCAGCTCACCTGCGGACAGGGCAAGGGATACGCAGTATTTT.

This rearrangement joins TRBV6-6 to TRBJ2-7; D possibly uses TRBD1 or TRBD2 (5 bases each). The CDR3 totals 16 residues. In germline, CDR1 is MNHNY, CDR2 SVGAGI (reference sequence). V gave up 2 bases and J gave up 3 bases, with 17 bases separating them. CDR3 in amino acids: CASSYQRTVGVYEQYF. The CDR3 nucleotides read TGTGCCAGCAGTTACCAGAGAACAGTGGGGGTCTACGAGCAGTACTTC.

V gene TRBV5-1 combines with J gene TRBJ2-7; a possible D gene is TRBD2 (6 bases). This CDR3 region has 13 residues. V lost 3 bases to trimming and J lost 6 bases, with 13 bases between them. Germline values: CDR1 SGHRS, CDR2 YFSETQ. The CDR3 nucleotides are TGCGCCAGCAGCTGGGGGGTGGCGAGCGAGCAGTACTTC. Translating gives CASSWGVASEQYF.

This clone showed up just a few times. The genes are TRBV7-8 and TRBJ2-1; D gene uncertain. Germline V gives CDR1 SGHVS, CDR2 FQNEAQ. Trimming cost V 6 bases and J 4 bases, with 4 bases left between them. The CDR3 has 11 amino acids. CDR3 coding DNA: TGTGCCAGCAGTTATTACAATGAGCAGTTCTTC. Translating it yields CASSYYNEQFF.

The rearrangement uses TRBV28 and TRBJ2-7; D is possibly TRBD1 or TRBD2 (5 bases each). V was pared by 7 bases and J by 2 bases, with 15 bases between. The CDR3 spans 14 residues. The germline CDR1 and CDR2 sequences are MDHEN and SYDVKM. CDR3: CASTGQPRAYEQYF. In DNA form, the CDR3 reads TGTGCCAGCACGGGGCAGCCACGCGCCTACGAGCAGTACTTC.

The chain links TRBV9 to TRBJ2-3; weak D call: TRBD1 (5 bases). Trimming pared 0 bases from V and 1 base from J, leaving 15 bases between. CDR1 is SGDLS and CDR2 is YYNGEE in the germline V gene. The CDR3 is made up of 17 amino acids. CDR3 residues: CASSVVSRAIGTDTQYF. DNA for the CDR3: TGTGCCAGCAGCGTAGTAAGCAGGGCTATAGGCACAGATACGCAGTATTTT. The full variable domain, in which reference TRBV9 and TRBJ2-3 provide the parts outside the CDR3, is DSGVTQTPKHLITATGQRVTLRCSPRSGDLSVYWYQQSLDQGLQFLIQYYNGEERAKGNILERFSAQQFPDLHSELNLSSLELGDSALYFCASSVVSRAIGTDTQYFGPGTRLTVL.

This sequence joins TRBV6-5 and TRBJ1-1; D may be TRBD1 (5 bases). The germline V and J ends were trimmed by 7 bases and 0 bases, with 15 bases remaining between them. The CDR3 loop spans 15 amino acids. Germline-derived CDR1 and CDR2 are MNHEY and SVGAGI. CDR3 coding DNA: TGTGCCAGCACTGCAGGGTGGCAGATGAACACTGAAGCTTTCTTT. It yields the protein CASTAGWQMNTEAFF.

Notes on this clone: Other DNA sequences from this sample encode an identical CDR3 as well. V usage is TRBV30 and J usage is TRBJ2-2; D ambiguous. Trimming took off 4 bases at V and 5 bases at J, with 5 bases between the two ends. CDR3 length: 11 residues. Germline V lookup: CDR1 GTSNPN, CDR2 SVGIG (reference sequence). For the CDR3, the DNA is TGTGCCTGGAAAAATACCGGGGAGCTGTTTTTT. Amino acid sequence: CAWKNTGELFF.

This sequence joins TRBV18 and TRBJ1-5, with 8 bases that match TRBD1. Germline V CDR1 and CDR2: KGHSH, LQKENI. With V trimmed by 6 bases and J by 4 bases, 8 bases remained unmatched. The CDR3 loop spans 15 amino acids. This CDR3 reads CASSPGTGTNQPQHF. CDR3 nucleotides: TGTGCCAGCTCGCCCGGGACAGGTACGAATCAGCCCCAGCATTTT.